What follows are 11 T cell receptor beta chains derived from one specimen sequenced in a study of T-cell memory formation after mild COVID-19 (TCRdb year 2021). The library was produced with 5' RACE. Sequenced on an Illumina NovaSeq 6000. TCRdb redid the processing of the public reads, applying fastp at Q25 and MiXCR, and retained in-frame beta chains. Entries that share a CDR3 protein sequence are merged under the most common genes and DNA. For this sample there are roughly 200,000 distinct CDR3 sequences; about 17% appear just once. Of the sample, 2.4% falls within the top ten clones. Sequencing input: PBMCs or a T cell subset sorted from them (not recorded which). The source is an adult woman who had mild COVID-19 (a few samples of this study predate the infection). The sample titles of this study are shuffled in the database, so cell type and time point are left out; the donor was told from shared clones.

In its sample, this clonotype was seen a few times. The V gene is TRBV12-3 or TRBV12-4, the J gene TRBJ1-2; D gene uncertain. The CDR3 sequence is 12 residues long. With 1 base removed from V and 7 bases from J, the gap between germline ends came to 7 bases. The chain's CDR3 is CASSLELGGYTF. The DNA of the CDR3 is TGTGCCAGCAGTTTAGAGCTGGGTGGCTACACCTTC.

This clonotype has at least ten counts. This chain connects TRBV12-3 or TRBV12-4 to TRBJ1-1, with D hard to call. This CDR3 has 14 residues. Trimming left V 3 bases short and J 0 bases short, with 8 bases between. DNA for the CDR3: TGTGCCAGCAGTTTGTCTAACTTGAACACTGAAGCTTTCTTT. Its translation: CASSLSNLNTEAFF.

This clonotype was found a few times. The CDR3 region has the DNA TGTGCCACCAGTGACGACCCAGGGGGCACTGAAGCTTTCTTT. Amino acid sequence: CATSDDPGGTEAFF. The chain combines TRBV24-1 with TRBJ1-1, with 7 nucleotides matching TRBD1. CDR1 KGHDR and CDR2 SFDVKD come from the germline V gene. Trimming cost V 4 bases and J 4 bases; bases outside gene matches: 5. This CDR3 is 14 amino acids long.

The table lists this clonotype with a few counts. CDR3 DNA: TGCGCCAGCAGCTTGACGGAGGGGAAGGGTTCACCCCTCCACTTT. As protein: CASSLTEGKGSPLHF. The chain combines TRBV5-1 with TRBJ1-6, with D maybe TRBD1 (5 bases). The V and J ends lost 1 base and 9 bases respectively, with 14 bases between them. This CDR3 region has 15 residues. CDR1 is SGHRS, CDR2 YFSETQ, per germline.

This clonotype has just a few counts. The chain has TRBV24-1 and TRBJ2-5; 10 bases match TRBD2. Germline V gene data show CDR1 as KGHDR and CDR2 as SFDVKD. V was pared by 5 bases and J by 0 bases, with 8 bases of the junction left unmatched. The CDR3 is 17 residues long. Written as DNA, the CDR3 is TGTGCCACCAGTGGCCACCGCCTAGCGGGGGACCAAGAGACCCAGTACTTC. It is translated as CATSGHRLAGDQETQYF.

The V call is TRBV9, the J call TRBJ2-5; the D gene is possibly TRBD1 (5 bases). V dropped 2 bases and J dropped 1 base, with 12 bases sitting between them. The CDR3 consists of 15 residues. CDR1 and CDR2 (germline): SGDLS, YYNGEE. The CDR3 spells CASSVSGHIQETQYF. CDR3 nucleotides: TGTGCCAGCAGCGTTTCCGGACATATCCAAGAGACCCAGTACTTC.

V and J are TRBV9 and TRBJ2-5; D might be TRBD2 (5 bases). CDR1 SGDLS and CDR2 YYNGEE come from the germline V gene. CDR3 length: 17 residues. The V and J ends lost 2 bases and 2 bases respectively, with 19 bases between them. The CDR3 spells CASSVGPRRGSQETQYF. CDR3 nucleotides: TGTGCCAGCAGCGTTGGCCCCCGACGAGGGAGTCAAGAGACCCAGTACTTC.

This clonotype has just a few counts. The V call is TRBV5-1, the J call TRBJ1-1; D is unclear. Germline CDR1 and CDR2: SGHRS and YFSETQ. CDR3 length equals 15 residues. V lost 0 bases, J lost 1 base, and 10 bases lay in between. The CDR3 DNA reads TGCGCCAGCAGCTTGGATGGAACCCCGAACACTGAAGCTTTCTTT. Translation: CASSLDGTPNTEAFF.

The CDR3 reads CATAPGPKNIQYF. The CDR3 nucleotides are TGTGCCACCGCCCCGGGACCTAAAAACATTCAGTACTTC. The genes are TRBV15 and TRBJ2-4, with D possibly called TRBD1 or TRBD2 (5 bases each). The V and J ends lost 8 bases and 4 bases respectively, with 12 bases between them. Per germline, CDR1 LNHNV and CDR2 YYDKDF (reference sequence). The CDR3 runs 13 residues.

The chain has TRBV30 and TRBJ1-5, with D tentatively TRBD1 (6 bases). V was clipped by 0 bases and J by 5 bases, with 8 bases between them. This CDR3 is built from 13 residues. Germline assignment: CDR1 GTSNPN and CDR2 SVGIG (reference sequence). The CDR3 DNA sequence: TGTGCCTGGAGTGTAGGGGGATATCAGCCCCAGCATTTT. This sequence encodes CAWSVGGYQPQHF. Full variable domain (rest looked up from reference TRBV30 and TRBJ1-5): SQTIHQWPATLVQPVGSPLSLECTVEGTSNPNLYWYRQAAGRGLQLLFYSVGIGQISSEVPQNLSASRPQDRQFILSSKKLLLSDSGFYLCAWSVGGYQPQHFGDGTRLSIL.

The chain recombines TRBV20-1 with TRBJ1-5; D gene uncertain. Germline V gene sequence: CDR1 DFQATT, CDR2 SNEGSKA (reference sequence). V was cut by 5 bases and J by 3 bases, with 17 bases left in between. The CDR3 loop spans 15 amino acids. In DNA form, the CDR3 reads TGCAGTGCTGTTACGGCGGGGAACTACAATCAGCCCCAGCATTTT. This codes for CSAVTAGNYNQPQHF.